The text below deals with one T cell receptor (beta chain). The data were taken from a study of T cell responses to AZD1222 COVID-19 vaccine. Data came from immunoSEQ multiplex PCR; TCRdb stores just in-frame clones and leaves some out. Of fewer than 150,000 clones listed, nearly 90% are singletons. Germline lookup yields CDR1 SGHVS and CDR2 FQNEAQ. CDR3 size: 16 residues. J was trimmed by 7 bases and V by 5 bases; bases with no gene match: 14. The rearrangement uses TRBV7-8 and TRBJ1-5; 7 bases are a match to TRBD1. This specimen consisted of peripheral blood, obtained 28 days after the second AZD1222 dose. The source is an adult who received the AZD1222 COVID-19 vaccine. CDR3 nucleotides: TGTGCCAGCAGCCCCCAAATTGGCAGGGGGGGGCAGCCCCAGCATTTT. It translates to CASSPQIGRGGQPQHF.